Listed here are 22 T cell receptor beta chains from one sample, sequenced in a study of T cell responses to AZD1222 COVID-19 vaccine. Data came from immunoSEQ multiplex PCR; TCRdb stores just in-frame clones and leaves some out. This repertoire shows more than 90,000 clones, more than 70% found once; its top ten account for 15% to 20%. The specimen was peripheral blood, collected 28 days after the second AZD1222 dose. These receptors came from an adult who received the AZD1222 COVID-19 vaccine.

The rearrangement links TRBV19 to TRBJ1-2; D remains unclear. This CDR3 is built from 14 residues. V lost 11 bases to trimming and J lost 8 bases, with 24 bases between them. CDR1 and CDR2 from the germline V gene are LNHDA and SQIVND (reference sequence). The CDR3 region is CAGNTPGGPGGYTF. CDR3 in DNA: TGTGCCGGTAACACACCCGGTGGCCCAGGAGGCTACACCTTC.

In this sample, this clone turned up once. V gene TRBV6-5 combines with J gene TRBJ1-3, with D maybe TRBD1 (6 bases). The CDR3 has 14 residues. Per germline, CDR1 MNHEY and CDR2 SVGAGI. V was shortened by 8 bases and J by 0 bases, with 11 bases between the two germline ends. The CDR3 DNA follows: TGTGCCAGCCAACAGGGCTTCTCTGGAAACACCATATATTTT. This translates into CASQQGFSGNTIYF.

J is TRBJ2-1 and V is TRBV19, with a weak D call TRBD2 (6 bases). Germline-derived CDR1 and CDR2 are LNHDA and SQIVND (reference sequence). This CDR3 contains 13 residues. With 7 bases removed from V and 0 bases from J, the gap between germline ends came to 7 bases. In DNA form, the CDR3 reads TGTGCCAGTATGACTAGCTCCTACAATGAGCAGTTCTTC. Protein product: CASMTSSYNEQFF.

CDR3 region: CASSQETQYF. For the CDR3, the DNA is TGTGCCAGCAGTCAAGAGACCCAGTACTTC. V gene TRBV21-1 combines with J gene TRBJ2-5. TRBV21-1 is a recognized pseudogene. The CDR3 loop spans 10 amino acids.

The chain uses TRBV14 and TRBJ2-7; D gene uncertain. The V end was cut by 4 bases, the J end by 3 bases, with 7 bases between. This CDR3 is 12 amino acids long. Looked up from germline, CDR1 is SGHDN and CDR2 is FVKESK. The CDR3 nucleotides are TGTGCCAGCAGCCCCTCAGGCTACGAGCAGTACTTC. Translation gives CASSPSGYEQYF. The full variable domain, completed using reference TRBV14 and TRBJ2-7, is EAGVTQFPSHSVIEKGQTVTLRCDPISGHDNLYWYRRVMGKEIKFLLHFVKESKQDESGMPNNRFLAERTGGTYSTLKVQPAELEDSGVYFCASSPSGYEQYFGPGTRLTVT.

The chain uses TRBV5-1 and TRBJ2-2; 8 bases match TRBD1. Germline CDR1 is SGHRS and CDR2 is YFSETQ. The length of the CDR3 is 15 residues. V lost 5 bases, J lost 5 bases, and 8 bases stayed unmatched. The CDR3 protein is CASRETGGLTGELFF. CDR3 sequence (DNA): TGCGCCAGCAGGGAAACAGGGGGATTAACCGGGGAGCTGTTTTTT.

The rearrangement joins TRBV29-1 to TRBJ2-3; D unclear. Germline assignment: CDR1 SQVTM and CDR2 ANQGSEA. The CDR3 spans 13 residues. Trimming removed 4 bases from V and 0 bases from J, with 8 bases in between. The CDR3 loop is CSVGSTSTDTQYF. The CDR3 coding sequence is TGCAGCGTTGGGAGTACTAGCACAGATACGCAGTATTTT.

The chain is built from TRBV9 and TRBJ1-1; D is possibly TRBD1 (6 bases). Trimming removed 4 bases at V and 3 bases at J, with 13 bases between. The CDR3 has 14 amino acids. Germline CDR1 reads SGDLS; CDR2 reads YYNGEE. The CDR3 loop reads CASSTQGWDTEAFF. The CDR3 nucleotides are TGTGCCAGCAGCACACAGGGATGGGACACTGAAGCTTTCTTT.

This chain uses TRBV24-1 with TRBJ2-1; 8 bases map to TRBD1. Trimming removed 4 bases from V and 6 bases from J; junction bases left unmatched: 7. Germline-derived CDR1 and CDR2 are KGHDR and SFDVKD. The CDR3 spans 15 residues. The CDR3 reads CATSEWTGLSNEQFF. DNA of the CDR3: TGTGCCACCAGTGAGTGGACAGGGTTAAGCAATGAGCAGTTCTTC.

This chain links TRBV4-1 with TRBJ2-2, with 10 bases aligning to TRBD1. The CDR3 totals 16 residues. Germline CDR1 MGHRA, CDR2 YSYEKL. The ends lost 1 base at V and 3 bases at J; junction bases unmatched: 2. This CDR3 reads CASSQVGTGDTGELFF. The CDR3 DNA follows: TGCGCCAGCAGCCAAGTTGGGACAGGGGACACCGGGGAGCTGTTTTTT.

The chain carries TRBV10-2 and TRBJ1-2, with TRBD1 as a possible D gene (6 bases). Germline V lookup: CDR1 WSHSY, CDR2 SAAADI. V was cut by 9 bases and J by 1 base, with 12 bases left in between. The CDR3 runs to 13 residues. The CDR3 loop reads CASGQRDNYGYTF. CDR3 nucleotides: TGCGCCAGTGGACAGAGAGATAACTATGGCTACACCTTC.

The V call is TRBV28, the J call TRBJ2-1; no definite D call. The CDR3 loop spans 15 amino acids. Germline V gives CDR1 MDHEN, CDR2 SYDVKM. Between the trimmed V and J ends, which lost 7 bases and 3 bases, there was a span of 16 bases. The CDR3 DNA reads TGTGCCAGCACCGAATCCGACTCCTTCTACAATGAGCAGTTCTTC. Translation: CASTESDSFYNEQFF.

The genes are TRBV2 and TRBJ1-2, with 7 bases fitting TRBD1. Germline CDR1 reads SNHLY; CDR2 reads FYNNEI. The J segment lost 7 bases and the V segment lost 7 bases, leaving 12 bases of the junction unmatched. This CDR3 has 14 amino acids. CDR3 DNA: TGTGCCAGCAAAGGAAGCGGGACAGCAATTGGCTACACCTTC. It is translated as CASKGSGTAIGYTF.

This clone was observed a single time. CDR3 amino acids: CASSEGQGATYNEQFF. The CDR3 coding sequence is TGTGCCAGCAGCGAAGGACAGGGGGCCACCTACAATGAGCAGTTCTTC. V gene TRBV28 combines with J gene TRBJ2-1; 11 nucleotides line up with TRBD1. Trimming removed 6 bases from V and 2 bases from J; junction bases left unmatched: 6. The CDR3 spans 16 residues. Germline CDR1 and CDR2: MDHEN and SYDVKM.

This clone was observed many times. This chain connects TRBV18 to TRBJ2-7; no definite D call. The germline gives CDR1 KGHSH, CDR2 LQKENI. This CDR3 has 13 residues. V was trimmed by 2 bases and J by 5 bases, leaving 10 bases between them. In nucleotides, the CDR3 is TGTGCCAGCTCACCAGATCTCAGCGACGAGCAGTACTTC. Its translation is CASSPDLSDEQYF.

This chain uses TRBV11-1 with TRBJ2-7, with D tentatively TRBD1 (6 bases). There are 14 residues in the CDR3. Per germline, CDR1 SGHAT and CDR2 FQDESV (reference sequence). V lost 5 bases, J lost 0 bases, and 11 bases lay in between. CDR3 protein: CASSLVGASYEQYF. For the CDR3, the DNA is TGTGCCAGCAGCCTTGTGGGGGCCTCCTACGAGCAGTACTTC.

This clone appeared a single time. The chain links TRBV28 to TRBJ2-4; maybe TRBD1 (6 bases). CDR1 and CDR2 from the germline V gene are MDHEN and SYDVKM. The CDR3 is made up of 14 amino acids. V was shortened by 4 bases and J by 8 bases, with 15 bases between the two germline ends. CDR3 bases: TGTGCCAGCAGTTCAGGGGTTAGTTTTGACATTCAGTACTTC. Protein: CASSSGVSFDIQYF.

With regard to this clone: The same CDR3 arises from other DNA sequences in this sample as well. The rearrangement joins TRBV12-3 or TRBV12-4 to TRBJ1-1, with D unresolved. The CDR3 consists of 13 residues. Trimming pared 3 bases from V and 3 bases from J, leaving 8 bases between. The CDR3 DNA reads TGTGCCAGCAGTTTTATGGGTGACACTGAAGCTTTCTTT. This codes for CASSFMGDTEAFF.

This rearrangement joins TRBV5-1 to TRBJ1-3; weak D call: TRBD1 (5 bases). The CDR3 totals 15 residues. In germline, CDR1 is SGHRS, CDR2 YFSETQ. V lost 0 bases and J 0 bases, leaving 7 bases between the germline ends. CDR3 in DNA: TGCGCCAGCAGCTTGGGACAGTCCTCTGGAAACACCATATATTTT. This translates into CASSLGQSSGNTIYF.

The sample holds one count of this clone. This chain joins TRBV5-1 and TRBJ1-1, with no clear D. Germline V gene data show CDR1 as SGHRS and CDR2 as YFSETQ. The CDR3 contains 12 residues. Trimming pared 4 bases from V and 10 bases from J, leaving 14 bases between. In DNA, the CDR3 is TGCGCCAGCAGCGCTGACACCCAAGTAGCTTTCTTT. Translating it yields CASSADTQVAFF.

This chain joins TRBV7-2 and TRBJ2-5, with TRBD2 matching 13 bases. CDR3 length equals 19 residues. V trimming: 1 base; J trimming: 2 bases; junction bases outside the gene matches: 10. The V gene's germline CDR1 is SGHTA and CDR2 FQGNSA. CDR3 nucleotides: TGTGCCAGCAGCTTAGTTCCGACTAGCGGGGGGCTCGGGCAAGAGACCCAGTACTTC. Amino acids: CASSLVPTSGGLGQETQYF.

The V call is TRBV4-1, the J call TRBJ2-7, with TRBD2 matching 11 bases. In germline, CDR1 is MGHRA, CDR2 YSYEKL. The CDR3 runs 15 residues. The J segment lost 2 bases and the V segment lost 3 bases, leaving 3 bases of the junction unmatched. The CDR3 is CASSQKTSGAYEQYF. In nucleotides, the CDR3 is TGCGCCAGCAGCCAGAAGACTAGCGGGGCCTACGAGCAGTACTTC.